This TCR beta chain was recovered during a study of blood T cell repertoires in COVID-19. On the study more broadly: The study drew acute and convalescent COVID-19 samples from the United States, Italy and Spain.

Measured with immunoSEQ multiplex PCR; TCRdb has only the in-frame clones, and not every one. The sample holds hundreds of thousands of clones, 65% to 90% seen once. Residents of about two dozen US areas, aged 18 to 89 years, made up the participants. Self-reported history from a screening survey and questionnaire set each donor's cohort. V lost 4 bases and J lost 7, with 20 bases in between. The CDR3 covers 16 residues. Germline V gene lookup returns CDR1 LGHNA and CDR2 YSLEER. This clonotype was obtained from a man aged 35-49 years who had recovered from COVID-19. This chain uses TRBV4-3 with TRBJ2-4; D perhaps matches TRBD1 (5 bases). Sequenced material: PBMCs or T cells enriched from blood (not recorded which). This chain's CDR3 is CASSRGTTGRANIQYF. The CDR3 bases are TGCGCCAGCAGCCGAGGAACCACAGGCAGGGCGAACATTCAGTACTTC.